Listed here are 15 T cell receptor beta chains from one sample, sequenced in a study of cytomegalovirus exposure and HLA in healthy donors. The PCR employed 60 Vbeta primers together with 13 Jbeta primers. Generated by immunoSEQ multiplex PCR, the TCRdb table keeps only in-frame clones and is missing some. Of a few hundred thousand clones in the sample, 80% to 90% were seen once. Sample: PBMCs. Receptors were obtained from a woman younger than 30 in good health and CMV-seronegative.

The V and J genes are TRBV10-2 and TRBJ2-3; TRBD1 aligns across 7 bases. Unmatched junction bases numbered 4, after V lost 10 bases and J lost 6 bases. Germline V gene data show CDR1 as WSHSY and CDR2 as SAAADI. The CDR3 contains 11 residues. The CDR3 is CATTDRDTQYF. CDR3 nucleotides: TGCGCCACGACGGACAGGGATACGCAGTATTTT.

The V and J genes are TRBV2 and TRBJ2-7; a weak D match, TRBD2 (7 bases). The CDR3 totals 15 residues. Trimming stripped 4 bases from V and 6 bases from J, with 19 bases between. The germline CDR1 and CDR2 sequences are SNHLY and FYNNEI. CDR3 in amino acids: CASSGGGARFSEQYF. CDR3 bases: TGTGCCAGCAGTGGAGGGGGGGCTAGATTCTCCGAGCAGTACTTC.

V and J are TRBV4-1 and TRBJ2-5, with 7 bases identical to TRBD2. This CDR3 contains 15 residues. Germline CDR1 MGHRA, CDR2 YSYEKL. J lost 4 bases, V lost 0 bases, and 5 bases had no gene match. This CDR3 is CASSQDRASGETQYF. CDR3 bases: TGCGCCAGCAGCCAAGATCGGGCTAGCGGAGAGACCCAGTACTTC.

V and J are TRBV4-3 and TRBJ2-7, with TRBD1 as a possible D gene (6 bases). CDR3 length: 16 amino acids. CDR1 is LGHNA, CDR2 YSLEER, per germline. Trimming cost V 0 bases and J 2 bases, with 14 bases left between them. CDR3 sequence (DNA): TGCGCCAGCAGCCAAGATTTTCCAGGGGAAGCCTACGAGCAGTACTTC. Protein product: CASSQDFPGEAYEQYF.

The chain links TRBV15 to TRBJ2-2, with no clear D. The CDR3 is 14 residues long. V lost 0 bases to trimming and J lost 7 bases, with 9 bases between them. CDR1 is LNHNV and CDR2 is YYDKDF in the germline V gene (reference sequence). The CDR3 spells CATSRDLSFGELFF. The CDR3 DNA reads TGTGCCACCAGCAGAGATCTTAGCTTCGGGGAGCTGTTTTTT.

The genes are TRBV1 and TRBJ2-7; TRBD2 reflects the table's D call only, with no check against the DNA. TRBV1 is labeled a pseudogene. The CDR3 spans 14 residues. The CDR3 DNA follows: TGCACCAGCAGCCAAGAACAACGGGGGTACGAGCAGTACTTC. It is translated as CTSSQEQRGYEQYF.

The chain joins TRBV27 to TRBJ2-5; 8 bases are a match to TRBD1. Germline V gene sequence: CDR1 MNHEY, CDR2 SMNVEV (reference sequence). The CDR3 runs 16 residues. V lost 8 bases to trimming and J lost 5 bases; unmatched junction nucleotides: 16. The CDR3: CASGKFRQGRGETQYF. The DNA of the CDR3 is TGTGCCAGCGGAAAATTTAGACAGGGGAGAGGGGAGACCCAGTACTTC.

The chain has TRBV21-1 and TRBJ1-1; the table's TRBD1 call for D was not verified on the DNA. TRBV21-1 is tagged as a pseudogene. This CDR3 contains 19 residues. The CDR3 DNA reads as TGTGCCAGCAGCAAAGGGGTAAACGTCAGGGAAGTATGGAACACTGAAGCTTTCTTT. Its protein product is CASSKGVNVREVWNTEAFF.

The chain couples TRBV5-1 to TRBJ2-1; D perhaps matches TRBD2 (5 bases). V was clipped by 4 bases and J by 5 bases, with 13 bases between them. CDR3 length: 14 residues. Germline V gives CDR1 SGHRS, CDR2 YFSETQ. The DNA of the CDR3 is TGCGCCAGCAGCATTGGAAGCGGAGACAATGAGCAGTTCTTC. It translates to CASSIGSGDNEQFF.

The chain employs TRBV6-6 and TRBJ1-5; 9 bases are shared with TRBD1. Germline CDR1 is MNHNY and CDR2 is SVGAGI (reference sequence). V lost 5 bases to trimming and J lost 5 bases; unmatched junction nucleotides: 1. The CDR3 has 13 residues. This chain's CDR3 is CASSRTGDQPQHF. In DNA form, the CDR3 reads TGTGCCAGCAGTCGGACAGGGGATCAGCCCCAGCATTTT.

The chain uses TRBV11-3 and TRBJ1-6; D ambiguous. Germline loops: CDR1 SGHNT, CDR2 YENEEA. Trimming pared 4 bases from V and 5 bases from J, leaving 3 bases between. This CDR3 has 12 amino acids. Here the CDR3 reads CASSSNNSPLHF. CDR3 nucleotides: TGTGCCAGCAGCTCTAATAATTCACCCCTCCACTTT. Full variable domain (outside the CDR3, taken from reference TRBV11-3 and TRBJ1-6): EAGVVQSPRYKIIEKKQPVAFWCNPISGHNTLYWYLQNLGQGPELLIRYENEEAVDDSQLPKDRFSAERLKGVDSTLKIQPAELGDSAVYLCASSSNNSPLHFGNGTRLTVT.

This chain joins TRBV9 and TRBJ1-2; the D gene is possibly TRBD1 (6 bases). The V end lost 0 bases, the J end lost 8 bases, and 20 bases lay between the germline ends. This CDR3 comprises 16 residues. Germline V gene lookup returns CDR1 SGDLS and CDR2 YYNGEE. CDR3 DNA: TGTGCCAGCAGCGTAGGGGGAAGTGGGACACAGGCGGGCTACACCTTC. Its translation: CASSVGGSGTQAGYTF.

The V call is TRBV5-6, the J call TRBJ2-5, with D possibly matching TRBD1 (5 bases). Germline values: CDR1 SGHDT, CDR2 YYEEEE. Trimming took 4 bases from V and 4 from J, leaving 11 bases between them. CDR3 size: 13 residues. Written as DNA, the CDR3 is TGTGCCAGCAGCCCCGGTGACAGAGAGACCCAGTACTTC. This codes for CASSPGDRETQYF.

This chain links TRBV19 with TRBJ2-1, with 8 nucleotides matching TRBD1. The CDR3 loop spans 17 amino acids. CDR1 and CDR2 (germline): LNHDA, SQIVND (reference sequence). Trimming at V came to 5 bases and at J to 0 bases, leaving 9 bases not matched to a gene. The CDR3 DNA follows: TGTGCCAGTAGTGGACAGGGACGCCTCTCCTCCTACAATGAGCAGTTCTTC. It translates to CASSGQGRLSSYNEQFF. Full variable domain (missing parts from reference TRBV19 and TRBJ2-1): DGGITQSPKYLFRKEGQNVTLSCEQNLNHDAMYWYRQDPGQGLRLIYYSQIVNDFQKGDIAEGYSVSREKKESFPLTVTSAQKNPTAFYLCASSGQGRLSSYNEQFFGPGTRLTVL.

The chain carries TRBV4-2 and TRBJ2-5; weak D call: TRBD2 (5 bases). Trimming shortened V by 0 bases and J by 2 bases, and 16 bases separated the two germline ends. Germline lookup yields CDR1 LGHNA and CDR2 YNFKEQ. This CDR3 is built from 17 residues. CDR3 bases: TGTGCCAGCAGCCAAGAACGAGGGCTAGCTCCACAAGAGACCCAGTACTTC. Amino acids: CASSQERGLAPQETQYF.